This T cell receptor (beta chain) was obtained from a study of T cell repertoires in cytomegalovirus infection. In the study overall: Signatures in public TCR beta sequences pointed to both CMV infection and matching HLA type. Study-wide points: HLA-C-restricted CMV-specific TCR beta clonotypes prevailed in the ex vivo response. Cumulative public TCR beta family frequency identified CMV carriers with the relevant HLA.

This clonotype was seen at least ten times. Its antigen remains unidentified. This CDR3 has 13 amino acids. Trimming cost V 6 bases and J 7 bases, with 12 bases left between them. From germline, CDR1 is MNHEY and CDR2 SVGEGT. Each CDR3 protein gets one entry after TCRdb re-called the reads with MiXCR. The sample holds 250,000 or so distinct CDR3 sequences, approximately 9.1% seen once. This clonotype was obtained from a human donor in good health (CMV status not recorded). Some clones in this sample may be carry-over from other donors' samples. Input material: PBMCs. The V call is TRBV6-2 or TRBV6-3, the J call TRBJ1-4; D perhaps matches TRBD1 (5 bases). The CDR3 here is CASRLRRGEKLFF. In DNA form, the CDR3 reads TGTGCCAGCAGACTCAGGAGGGGTGAAAAACTGTTTTTT.